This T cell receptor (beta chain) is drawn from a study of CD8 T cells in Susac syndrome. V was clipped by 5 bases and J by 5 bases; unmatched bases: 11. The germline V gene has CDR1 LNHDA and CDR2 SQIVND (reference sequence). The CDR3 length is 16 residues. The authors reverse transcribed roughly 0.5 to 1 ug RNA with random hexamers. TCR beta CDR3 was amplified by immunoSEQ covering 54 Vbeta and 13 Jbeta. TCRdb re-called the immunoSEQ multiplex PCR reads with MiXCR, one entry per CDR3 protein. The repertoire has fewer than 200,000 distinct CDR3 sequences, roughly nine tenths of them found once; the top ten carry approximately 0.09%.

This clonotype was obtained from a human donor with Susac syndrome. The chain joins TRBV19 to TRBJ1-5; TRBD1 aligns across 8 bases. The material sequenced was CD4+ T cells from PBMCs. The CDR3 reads CASSSGQGRLYQPQHF. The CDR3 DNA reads TGTGCCAGTAGTTCAGGACAGGGAAGATTATATCAGCCCCAGCATTTT. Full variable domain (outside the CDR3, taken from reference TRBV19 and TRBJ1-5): DGGITQSPKYLFRKEGQNVTLSCEQNLNHDAMYWYRQDPGQGLRLIYYSQIVNDFQKGDIAEGYSVSREKKESFPLTVTSAQKNPTAFYLCASSSGQGRLYQPQHFGDGTRLSIL.